This record looks at one T cell receptor (beta chain) sequence and its context. This specimen belongs to a study of T-cell reconstitution after alpha-beta-depleted transplantation in children. Construction of the TCRbeta library involved unique molecular identifiers. TCRdb independently ran MiXCR on the PCR reads; one entry per CDR3 protein. This sample carries hundreds of thousands of distinct CDR3 sequences, approximately 16% of them seen once, and the ten largest clones take 1.1%. V lost 0 bases and J 5 bases, leaving 7 bases between the germline ends. This CDR3 region has 13 residues. Germline CDR1 reads MNHEY; CDR2 reads SVGAGI.

The sequence was obtained from a human donor who donated a stem cell graft to a child with acute myeloid leukemia. V is TRBV6-5 and J is TRBJ2-5; D gene uncertain. The specimen was PBMCs from the stem cell graft donor, collected from the stem cell graft. The CDR3 sequence is CASSYSLGETQYF. DNA of the CDR3: TGTGCCAGCAGTTACTCCCTCGGGGAGACCCAGTACTTC.